This passage covers 29 T cell receptor beta chains from one sample sequenced in a study of identical twins. TCRdb independently ran MiXCR on the 5' RACE reads; one entry per CDR3 protein. Of about 240,000 distinct CDR3 sequences listed, roughly 13% are singletons. This sample was also put to use in a study of yellow fever vaccine responses in identical twins.

Sample: memory (CD45RO+) T cells sorted from blood. The receptors were gathered from a young woman in good health.

V and J are TRBV30 and TRBJ2-2, with unresolved D. From germline, CDR1 is GTSNPN and CDR2 SVGIG (reference sequence). Trimming stripped 1 base from V and 8 bases from J, with 14 bases between. The CDR3 runs 14 residues. Written as DNA, the CDR3 is TGTGCCTGGAGTGCAGCCAGGAGCAAAGGGGAGCTGTTTTTT. Encoded protein: CAWSAARSKGELFF.

Many counts were recorded for this clonotype. V and J are TRBV12-3 or TRBV12-4 and TRBJ2-2; D gene unclear. The CDR3 is 16 amino acids. V lost 6 bases, J lost 0 bases, and 14 bases lay in between. This chain's CDR3 is CASSPYGQANTGELFF. The CDR3 DNA reads TGTGCCAGCAGCCCATATGGGCAGGCGAACACCGGGGAGCTGTTTTTT.

The table lists this clonotype with many counts. The chain recombines TRBV4-3 with TRBJ1-4, with unresolved D. This CDR3 region has 15 residues. V dropped 0 bases and J dropped 0 bases, with 5 bases sitting between them. From germline, CDR1 is LGHNA and CDR2 YSLEER. The CDR3 sequence: CASSQEGATNEKLFF. The CDR3 nucleotides are TGCGCCAGCAGCCAAGAAGGTGCAACTAATGAAAAACTGTTTTTT.

This clonotype was counted ten times or more. This sequence joins TRBV7-9 and TRBJ1-1; D is uncertain. The CDR3 length is 14 residues. CDR1 SEHNR and CDR2 FQNEAQ come from the germline V gene (reference sequence). Between the trimmed V and J ends, which lost 2 bases and 2 bases, there was a span of 9 bases. The CDR3 sequence is CASSLSPDNTEAFF. CDR3 sequence (DNA): TGTGCCAGCAGCTTATCTCCGGATAACACTGAAGCTTTCTTT. Full variable domain (outside the CDR3, taken from reference TRBV7-9 and TRBJ1-1): DTGVSQNPRHKITKRGQNVTFRCDPISEHNRLYWYRQTLGQGPEFLTYFQNEAQLEKSRLLSDRFSAERPKGSFSTLEIQRTEQGDSAMYLCASSLSPDNTEAFFGQGTRLTVV.

The rearrangement uses TRBV7-2 and TRBJ2-7; D call uncertain. The CDR3 is 15 residues long. Germline CDR1 SGHTA, CDR2 FQGNSA. V gave up 2 bases and J gave up 3 bases, with 14 bases separating them. CDR3 in amino acids: CASSLRPSWDYEQYF. Written as DNA, the CDR3 is TGTGCCAGCAGCTTAAGGCCCAGCTGGGACTACGAGCAGTACTTC.

The chain has TRBV9 and TRBJ2-3, with 7 positions matching TRBD2. The CDR3 length is 15 residues. The germline gives CDR1 SGDLS, CDR2 YYNGEE. With 3 bases clipped from V and 4 bases from J, the junction kept 8 bases outside the gene matches. The CDR3 DNA sequence: TGTGCCAGCAGCGCCCAGATAACTAGCGCAGATACGCAGTATTTT. Protein: CASSAQITSADTQYF.

This rearrangement joins TRBV12-3 or TRBV12-4 to TRBJ2-7; either TRBD1 or TRBD2 may supply D (5 bases each). The CDR3 is made up of 14 amino acids. V lost 3 bases, J lost 5 bases, and 14 bases lay in between. The CDR3 DNA follows: TGTGCCAGCAGTTTTGAGGGGTTACTGGACGAGCAGTACTTC. Translating gives CASSFEGLLDEQYF.

This clonotype was counted at least ten times. This chain connects TRBV15 to TRBJ2-1, with 10 bases that match TRBD2. This CDR3 is 14 amino acids long. Trimming removed 10 bases from V and 3 bases from J; junction bases left unmatched: 6. The V gene's germline CDR1 is LNHNV and CDR2 YYDKDF (reference sequence). The DNA for the CDR3 is TGTGCCATCGAGCTAGCGGGGGACTACAATGAGCAGTTCTTC. Residues: CAIELAGDYNEQFF. Using reference TRBV15 and TRBJ2-1 for the parts outside the CDR3, the full variable domain is DAMVIQNPRYQVTQFGKPVTLSCSQTLNHNVMYWYQQKSSQAPKLLFHYYDKDFNNEADTPDNFQSRRPNTSFCFLDIRSPGLGDTAMYLCAIELAGDYNEQFFGPGTRLTVL.

The rearrangement uses TRBV2 and TRBJ2-7; a weak D match, TRBD2 (5 bases). The germline V gene has CDR1 SNHLY and CDR2 FYNNEI. The CDR3 is 14 residues long. Trimming removed 0 bases from V and 6 bases from J, with 12 bases in between. CDR3 amino acids: CASSEAWRSAEQYF. The CDR3 bases are TGTGCCAGCAGTGAAGCGTGGAGGTCGGCCGAGCAGTACTTC. Variable domain in full (rest from reference TRBV2 and TRBJ2-7): EPEVTQTPSHQVTQMGQEVILRCVPISNHLYFYWYRQILGQKVEFLVSFYNNEISEKSEIFDDQFSVERPDGSNFTLKIRSTKLEDSAMYFCASSEAWRSAEQYFGPGTRLTVT.

This clonotype was seen a few times. The chain joins TRBV5-1 to TRBJ2-1; 9 bases map to TRBD1. Looked up from germline, CDR1 is SGHRS and CDR2 is YFSETQ. V gave up 5 bases and J gave up 2 bases; unmatched junction bases: 5. The CDR3 contains 15 residues. DNA for the CDR3: TGCGCCAGCAGATATGGGGACAGGGCCTACAATGAGCAGTTCTTC. This gives the protein CASRYGDRAYNEQFF.

The rearrangement uses TRBV18 and TRBJ2-3; 7 bases align to TRBD2. Losses at the gene ends were 8 bases for V and 2 bases for J; bases not matched to a gene: 7. The CDR3 spans 14 residues. In germline, CDR1 is KGHSH, CDR2 LQKENI. CDR3 in amino acids: CASLRAGVTDTQYF. In DNA, the CDR3 is TGTGCCAGCCTCCGGGCGGGAGTCACAGATACGCAGTATTTT.

This clonotype has a handful of counts. This rearrangement joins TRBV6-5 to TRBJ2-2; 7 bases line up with TRBD1. Germline loops: CDR1 MNHEY, CDR2 SVGAGI. J gave up 1 base and V 5 bases, and 10 bases lay outside the gene matches. The CDR3 consists of 17 residues. The DNA for the CDR3 is TGTGCCAGCAGTACCGACAGGGTGGATGGGAACACCGGGGAGCTGTTTTTT. It encodes CASSTDRVDGNTGELFF.

Many counts were recorded for this clonotype. This chain joins TRBV28 and TRBJ1-1; D may be TRBD1 (6 bases). CDR1 and CDR2 from the germline V gene are MDHEN and SYDVKM. V gave up 7 bases and J gave up 4 bases, with 13 bases separating them. The CDR3 consists of 13 residues. CDR3 loop: CASTISGVTEAFF. CDR3 bases: TGTGCCAGCACTATTTCAGGGGTCACTGAAGCTTTCTTT.

This clonotype is a singleton in its sample. The V and J genes are TRBV20-1 and TRBJ2-5; 10 bases align to TRBD2. Trimming cost V 2 bases and J 5 bases; bases outside gene matches: 11. The CDR3 loop spans 16 amino acids. CDR1 is DFQATT and CDR2 is SNEGSKA in the germline V gene (reference sequence). CDR3 DNA sequence: TGCAGTGCTAGAATGACTAGCGGGTTCGGTTTGGAGACCCAGTACTTC. Protein product: CSARMTSGFGLETQYF.

This clonotype has a handful of counts. This chain joins TRBV3-1 and TRBJ1-1, with TRBD1 identical over 8 bases. The V and J ends lost 5 bases and 7 bases, in that order; junction bases with no gene match: 9. This CDR3 is 14 amino acids long. Looked up from germline, CDR1 is LGHDT and CDR2 is YNNKEL (reference sequence). CDR3: CASSLDRAGGEAFF. In DNA form, the CDR3 reads TGTGCCAGCAGCTTGGACAGGGCAGGAGGTGAAGCTTTCTTT.

This clonotype was seen at least ten times. This chain uses TRBV10-3 with TRBJ2-3; a possible D gene is TRBD2 (5 bases). Germline V lookup: CDR1 ENHRY, CDR2 SYGVKD. V dropped 4 bases and J dropped 5 bases, with 19 bases sitting between them. The CDR3 contains 16 residues. Here the CDR3 reads CAISVDVSGGRDTQYF. The DNA for the CDR3 is TGTGCCATCAGTGTGGACGTGAGCGGAGGAAGAGATACGCAGTATTTT.

This clonotype showed up many times. The J gene is TRBJ2-1, the V gene TRBV29-1; no clear D gene. V lost 5 bases, J lost 3 bases, and 26 bases lay in between. Germline V gives CDR1 SQVTM, CDR2 ANQGSEA. This CDR3 region has 18 residues. CDR3 coding DNA: TGCAGCGTTACAAATAGACCCGGAACAGCCGACCACTACAATGAGCAGTTCTTC. Amino acids: CSVTNRPGTADHYNEQFF.

The rearrangement joins TRBV4-1 to TRBJ2-1; unclear D gene. Germline assignment: CDR1 MGHRA and CDR2 YSYEKL. Trimming took off 1 base at V and 11 bases at J, with 9 bases between the two ends. This CDR3 comprises 12 residues. The DNA of the CDR3 is TGCGCCAGCAGCCAAGCCCAGAACAAGCAGTTCTTC. Its translation: CASSQAQNKQFF.

The rearrangement uses TRBV20-1 and TRBJ2-3, with unresolved D. Germline V lookup: CDR1 DFQATT, CDR2 SNEGSKA (reference sequence). There are 15 residues in the CDR3. V lost 6 bases and J lost 0, with 16 bases in between. CDR3 DNA sequence: TGCAGTGCCGGCGTGGGCAGTTCTAGCACAGATACGCAGTATTTT. Translated: CSAGVGSSSTDTQYF.

This clonotype came up many times. The chain has TRBV10-3 and TRBJ2-1, with 11 nucleotides matching TRBD2. J was trimmed by 3 bases and V by 6 bases; bases with no gene match: 7. CDR1 and CDR2 from the germline V gene are ENHRY and SYGVKD. The CDR3 totals 16 residues. The CDR3 nucleotides read TGTGCCATCAGAGGGGCGGGGACTAGCGGCTACAATGAGCAGTTCTTC. Its translation is CAIRGAGTSGYNEQFF.

This clonotype was observed a few times. V usage is TRBV12-3 or TRBV12-4 and J usage is TRBJ2-5; 11 nucleotides match TRBD2. CDR3 size: 14 residues. J gave up 4 bases and V 6 bases, and 4 bases lay outside the gene matches. The CDR3: CASSRLAGRETQYF. DNA of the CDR3: TGTGCCAGCAGCCGACTAGCGGGAAGAGAGACCCAGTACTTC.

This clonotype turned up a few times. The rearrangement links TRBV29-1 to TRBJ2-4; 7 bases match TRBD1. Germline V lookup: CDR1 SQVTM, CDR2 ANQGSEA. V was clipped by 0 bases and J by 4 bases; unmatched bases: 3. The CDR3 is 14 residues long. The CDR3 DNA follows: TGCAGCGTTGAAGATCAGACAGGGAAAAACATTCAGTACTTC. It codes for CSVEDQTGKNIQYF.

Concerning this clonotype itself: Given a much more abundant clone one base away, this may be a read error. This chain joins TRBV27 and TRBJ1-2; tentative D call: TRBD1 (5 bases). CDR1 and CDR2 from the germline V gene are MNHEY and SMNVEV (reference sequence). V was pared by 2 bases and J by 4 bases, with 8 bases between. This CDR3 is built from 13 residues. The CDR3 loop reads CASSLRGVYGYTF. CDR3 sequence (DNA): TGTGCCAGCAGTTTACGGGGGGTCTATGGCTACACCTTC.

The chain links TRBV12-3 or TRBV12-4 to TRBJ2-2; no clear D gene. Deletions cut 4 bases from V and 11 bases from J, with 11 bases between. The CDR3 runs to 12 residues. The CDR3 spells CASSSYSTELFF. CDR3 sequence (DNA): TGTGCCAGCAGTTCCTATAGTACCGAGCTGTTTTTT.

This clonotype was counted a few times. V is TRBV20-1 and J is TRBJ2-1, with 10 bases lining up with TRBD2. The CDR3 has 17 residues. CDR1 and CDR2 (germline): DFQATT, SNEGSKA (reference sequence). The ends lost 0 bases at V and 7 bases at J; junction bases unmatched: 12. The CDR3, as DNA: TGCAGTGCTAGAGATCCCCGAGGAGCGGGGGGGCTAAATGAGCAGTTCTTC. Its translation: CSARDPRGAGGLNEQFF.

This clonotype was detected only once. The V call is TRBV9, the J call TRBJ2-1; D is perhaps TRBD2 (6 bases). The CDR3 runs to 15 residues. V was trimmed by 0 bases and J by 6 bases, leaving 13 bases between them. The germline V gene encodes CDR1 SGDLS and CDR2 YYNGEE. The CDR3 nucleotides are TGTGCCAGCAGCGTAGGGGGTGGAGGGGCCAATGAGCAGTTCTTC. This encodes CASSVGGGGANEQFF.

The chain couples TRBV12-3 or TRBV12-4 to TRBJ1-5, with D maybe TRBD1 (6 bases). V lost 9 bases to trimming and J lost 4 bases, with 19 bases between them. This CDR3 has 15 amino acids. CDR3 bases: TGTGCCAGTTCCACAGGGCTGGTAAGTAATCAGCCCCAGCATTTT. This sequence encodes CASSTGLVSNQPQHF.

The V call is TRBV11-2, the J call TRBJ2-2; 9 nucleotides line up with TRBD2. V trimming: 5 bases; J trimming: 5 bases; junction bases outside the gene matches: 6. CDR3 length: 15 amino acids. CDR1 and CDR2 (germline): SGHAT, FQNNGV. DNA of the CDR3: TGTGCCAGCAGCCCCGGGACTAGCCGAACCGGGGAGCTGTTTTTT. Translated: CASSPGTSRTGELFF.

The chain carries TRBV5-6 and TRBJ2-3, with 7 nucleotides matching TRBD1. With V trimmed by 2 bases and J by 1 base, 4 bases remained unmatched. Germline CDR1 is SGHDT and CDR2 is YYEEEE. The CDR3 loop spans 15 amino acids. The CDR3 here is CASSFPGTGTDTQYF. The CDR3 DNA follows: TGTGCCAGCAGCTTTCCCGGGACAGGCACAGATACGCAGTATTTT.